These 14 T cell receptor beta chains share one sample of origin, sequenced in a study of spatial heterogeneity in lung cancer. For these receptors, no antigen is known. Each CDR3 protein is one row after TCRdb ran MiXCR on the 5' RACE reads. This sample carries around 20,000 distinct CDR3 sequences, about 6.1% of them seen once, and the ten largest clones take about a tenth. Indicated time point: sample taken at primary tumor resection. Study-level findings and limits: One measure, the expanded intratumoral alpha and beta TCR count, tracked tumor mutation counts.

Sample: lung tumor tissue, taken at surgery. The receptor source for this set is a female donor with early-stage non-small cell lung cancer.

This clonotype appeared many times. This beta chain is a stray read from a library made for alpha chains; its abundance is not meaningful. The rearrangement links TRBV9 to TRBJ2-2; weak D call: TRBD2 (6 bases). V gave up 5 bases and J gave up 6 bases, with 20 bases separating them. The CDR3 runs 16 residues. Germline-derived CDR1 and CDR2 are SGDLS and YYNGEE. The CDR3 is CASRGGYASFSGELFF. The CDR3 region has the DNA TGTGCCAGCAGGGGGGGATACGCCAGCTTTTCCGGGGAGCTGTTTTTT.

This clonotype ranks as medium-sized (0.01 to 0.1%). Found in a library prepared for alpha chains, this beta chain is an off-target read, and its abundance has little meaning. The chain links TRBV7-9 to TRBJ2-1; D remains unclear. The CDR3 runs 14 residues. The V end was cut by 0 bases, the J end by 1 base, with 4 bases between. Germline V gene data show CDR1 as SEHNR and CDR2 as FQNEAQ (reference sequence). The CDR3 region has the DNA TGTGCCAGCAGCTTAGCGGGATCCTACAATGAGCAGTTCTTC. As protein: CASSLAGSYNEQFF.

This clonotype was detected ten times or more. Because the library targeted alpha chains, this beta chain is an off-target read whose size means little. The rearrangement links TRBV29-1 to TRBJ2-5; perhaps TRBD2 as D (5 bases). V shed 7 bases and J shed 1 base, with 10 bases lying between them. The CDR3 loop spans 12 amino acids. Germline V lookup: CDR1 SQVTM, CDR2 ANQGSEA. This CDR3 is CSAGMGQETQYF. In DNA form, the CDR3 reads TGCAGCGCGGGGATGGGCCAAGAGACCCAGTACTTC.

The sample holds many counts of this clonotype. As an off-target read in a library built for alpha chains, this beta chain has a frequency of little significance. The genes are TRBV20-1 and TRBJ2-7, with 13 positions matching TRBD2. V shed 2 bases, J shed 6 bases, and the junction held 7 bases outside the gene matches. The CDR3 is made up of 15 amino acids. Looked up from germline, CDR1 is DFQATT and CDR2 is SNEGSKA (reference sequence). The CDR3 is CSARSRTSGSGEQYF. The CDR3 nucleotides are TGCAGTGCTAGAAGTCGGACTAGCGGGAGTGGCGAGCAGTACTTC.

This clonotype was seen repeatedly, ten times or more. A library prepared for alpha chains yielded this beta chain as an off-target read; its size is of little meaning. The chain couples TRBV5-1 to TRBJ1-1, with a weak D call TRBD1 (6 bases). CDR3 size: 14 residues. With 5 bases removed from V and 2 bases from J, the gap between germline ends came to 13 bases. The germline V gene has CDR1 SGHRS and CDR2 YFSETQ. In DNA, the CDR3 is TGCGCCAGCAGTAGGGGGAGTGGTAACACTGAAGCTTTCTTT. Translated, it gives CASSRGSGNTEAFF.

This clonotype is judged medium-sized. This beta chain is an off-target read within a library intended for alpha chains, so its frequency means little. The V gene is TRBV29-1, the J gene TRBJ2-5; 8 positions match TRBD1. In germline, CDR1 is SQVTM, CDR2 ANQGSEA. J was trimmed by 4 bases and V by 5 bases; bases with no gene match: 6. CDR3 length: 13 amino acids. The CDR3 DNA reads as TGCAGCGTTCAGACGACAGGGGCAGAGACCCAGTACTTC. Translating gives CSVQTTGAETQYF.

In its sample, this clonotype was seen many times. This beta chain is off target for a library built for alpha chains, so its abundance means little. The chain employs TRBV14 and TRBJ2-3; D gene uncertain. CDR1 and CDR2 from the germline V gene are SGHDN and FVKESK. The V and J ends lost 4 bases and 2 bases respectively, with 13 bases between them. CDR3 length: 15 amino acids. CDR3 nucleotides: TGTGCCAGCAGCCCCATCCTGACAACCACAGATACGCAGTATTTT. Its protein is CASSPILTTTDTQYF. Supplemented by reference TRBV14 and TRBJ2-3, the full variable domain reads EAGVTQFPSHSVIEKGQTVTLRCDPISGHDNLYWYRRVMGKEIKFLLHFVKESKQDESGMPNNRFLAERTGGTYSTLKVQPAELEDSGVYFCASSPILTTTDTQYFGPGTRLTVL.

In this sample, this clonotype is medium-sized. This beta chain slipped into a library made for alpha chains as a stray read, so its size is not meaningful. This rearrangement joins TRBV28 to TRBJ2-7; D possibly corresponds to TRBD2 (7 bases). Trimming left V 10 bases short and J 8 bases short, with 18 bases between. The CDR3 has 12 amino acids. Germline CDR1 reads MDHEN; CDR2 reads SYDVKM. The CDR3 is CAIAALRGQQYF. The DNA of the CDR3 is TGTGCCATCGCGGCCCTGCGGGGGCAGCAGTACTTC.

This clonotype came up many times. In a library made to pick up alpha chains, this beta chain is a stray read with a size that means little. The chain has TRBV27 and TRBJ1-2, with 9 positions matching TRBD1. Germline V CDR1 and CDR2: MNHEY, SMNVEV (reference sequence). The CDR3 is made up of 13 amino acids. V was clipped by 5 bases and J by 7 bases; unmatched bases: 5. The CDR3 DNA reads TGTGCCAGCAGTCCGGGGACAGGGTCTGGCTACACCTTC. It codes for CASSPGTGSGYTF.

This clonotype occurred a few times. For a library built for alpha chains, this beta chain is a stray read; little rests on its size. This sequence joins TRBV18 and TRBJ1-2, with D perhaps TRBD1 (5 bases). The CDR3 length is 15 residues. Germline CDR1 is KGHSH and CDR2 is LQKENI. Trimming pared 4 bases from V and 4 bases from J, leaving 16 bases between. CDR3 sequence: CASSLSTEASYGYTF. CDR3 DNA: TGTGCCAGCTCACTTTCGACAGAAGCCTCCTATGGCTACACCTTC.

In this sample, this clonotype turned up many times. Within a library made for alpha chains, this beta chain is off target, and its count is uninformative. V and J are TRBV15 and TRBJ2-3; the match to TRBD2 covers 9 bases. The CDR3 covers 16 residues. The junction had 5 bases not matched to a gene; V was cut back by 4 bases and J by 0 bases. Germline CDR1 LNHNV, CDR2 YYDKDF (reference sequence). Written as DNA, the CDR3 is TGTGCCACCAGCACACCGCTAGCGGGGAGCACAGATACGCAGTATTTT. Protein product: CATSTPLAGSTDTQYF.

The table lists this clonotype with many counts. The size of this beta chain means little, since it is a stray read in a library made for alpha chains. This chain uses TRBV10-3 with TRBJ2-3, with 12 positions matching TRBD2. The CDR3 is 17 residues long. V lost 6 bases, J lost 1 base, and 8 bases stayed unmatched. In germline, CDR1 is ENHRY, CDR2 SYGVKD. The CDR3 region has the DNA TGTGCCATCAGACCCGCCGGGACTAGCGGGCGCACAGATACGCAGTATTTT. It is translated as CAIRPAGTSGRTDTQYF.

Ten or more counts support this clonotype. This beta chain was picked up by a library intended for alpha chains and is off target, so its count carries little meaning. The rearrangement joins TRBV28 to TRBJ2-6; 7 bases are shared with TRBD1. V lost 6 bases and J lost 0; bases outside the gene matches: 5. CDR1 is MDHEN, CDR2 SYDVKM, per germline. The CDR3 sequence is 16 residues long. This CDR3 is CASSGTAHSGANVLTF. CDR3 DNA: TGTGCCAGCAGCGGGACAGCCCACTCTGGGGCCAACGTCCTGACTTTC.

To note about this clonotype: This beta chain is a stray sequence in a library constructed for alpha chains; its clone size is not meaningful. The chain employs TRBV20-1 and TRBJ2-7; tentatively, D is TRBD1 (6 bases). The CDR3 spans 13 residues. Germline lookup yields CDR1 DFQATT and CDR2 SNEGSKA (reference sequence). The CDR3 spells CGSAGDPSYEQYF. In nucleotides, the CDR3 is TGCGGATCGGCAGGGGACCCTTCCTACGAGCAGTACTTC.